This T cell receptor (beta chain) was retrieved from a study of blood T cell repertoires in COVID-19. Study-wide background: From T cells, B-cell-depleted T cells, or PBMCs came the material, which was cDNA or gDNA.

Original processing notes: Estimates of nucleated cell counts were drawn from the amplification of reference gene primers. Profiling relied on immunoSEQ multiplex PCR, and the TCRdb table lists in-frame clones only, not all of them. The V and J calls and clone size were taken over from that table, and D and trimming were inferred from the DNA. The sample holds a few hundred thousand clones; roughly 90% are singletons and the top ten take roughly 6.7%. Germline-derived CDR1 and CDR2 are MRHNA and SNTAGT. Trimming cost V 5 bases and J 6 bases; bases outside gene matches: 10. This CDR3 contains 16 residues.

The chain has TRBV6-4 and TRBJ2-3, with 11 positions matching TRBD2. The sequencing sample was made of peripheral blood. The clonotype comes from a man between 18 and 35 years old who had recovered from COVID-19. The CDR3 is CASSYSGGANVDTQYF. The CDR3 bases are TGTGCCAGCAGTTATAGCGGGGGGGCCAATGTGGATACGCAGTATTTT.